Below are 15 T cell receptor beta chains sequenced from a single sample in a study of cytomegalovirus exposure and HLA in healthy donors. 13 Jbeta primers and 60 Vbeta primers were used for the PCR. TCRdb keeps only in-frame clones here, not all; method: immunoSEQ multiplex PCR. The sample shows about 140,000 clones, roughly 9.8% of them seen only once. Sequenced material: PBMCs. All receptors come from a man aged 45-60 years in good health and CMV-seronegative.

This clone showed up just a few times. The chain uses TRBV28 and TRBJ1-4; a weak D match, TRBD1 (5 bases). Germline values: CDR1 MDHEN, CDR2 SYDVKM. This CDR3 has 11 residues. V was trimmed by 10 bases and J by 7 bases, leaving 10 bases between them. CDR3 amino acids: CATQGVEKLFF. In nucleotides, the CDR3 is TGTGCCACCCAGGGCGTTGAAAAACTGTTTTTT.

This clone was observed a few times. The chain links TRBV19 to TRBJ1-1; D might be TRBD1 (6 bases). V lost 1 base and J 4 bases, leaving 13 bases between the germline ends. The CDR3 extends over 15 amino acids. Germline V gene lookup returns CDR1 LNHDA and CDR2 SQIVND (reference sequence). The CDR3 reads CASSIVAGAGTEAFF. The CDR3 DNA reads TGTGCCAGTAGTATAGTGGCAGGGGCGGGCACTGAAGCTTTCTTT.

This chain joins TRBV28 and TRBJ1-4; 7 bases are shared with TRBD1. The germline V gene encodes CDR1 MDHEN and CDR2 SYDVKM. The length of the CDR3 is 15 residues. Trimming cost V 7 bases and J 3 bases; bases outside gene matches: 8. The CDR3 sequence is CASKGASASNEKLFF. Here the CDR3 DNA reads TGTGCCAGCAAGGGGGCGAGCGCATCTAATGAAAAACTGTTTTTT.

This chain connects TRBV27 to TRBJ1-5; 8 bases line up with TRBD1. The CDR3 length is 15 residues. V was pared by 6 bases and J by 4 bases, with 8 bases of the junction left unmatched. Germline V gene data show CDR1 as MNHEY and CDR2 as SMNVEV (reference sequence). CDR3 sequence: CASSPGQALNQPQHF. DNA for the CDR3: TGTGCCAGCAGCCCGGGACAGGCGTTAAATCAGCCCCAGCATTTT.

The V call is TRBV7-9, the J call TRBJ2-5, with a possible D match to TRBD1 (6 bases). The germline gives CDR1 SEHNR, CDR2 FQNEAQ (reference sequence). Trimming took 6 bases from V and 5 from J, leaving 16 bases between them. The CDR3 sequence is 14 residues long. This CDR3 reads CASRRNRDQETQYF. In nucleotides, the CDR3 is TGTGCCAGCAGACGGAACAGGGATCAGGAGACCCAGTACTTC. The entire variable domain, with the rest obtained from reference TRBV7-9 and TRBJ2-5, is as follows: DTGVSQNPRHKITKRGQNVTFRCDPISEHNRLYWYRQTLGQGPEFLTYFQNEAQLEKSRLLSDRFSAERPKGSFSTLEIQRTEQGDSAMYLCASRRNRDQETQYFGPGTRLLVL.

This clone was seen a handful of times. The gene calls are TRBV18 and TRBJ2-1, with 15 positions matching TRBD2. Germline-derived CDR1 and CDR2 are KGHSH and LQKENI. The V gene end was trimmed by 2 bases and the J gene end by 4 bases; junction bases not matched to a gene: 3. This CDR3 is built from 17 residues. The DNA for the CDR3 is TGTGCCAGCTCACCAACGGGACTAGCGGGAGGATACAATGAGCAGTTCTTC. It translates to CASSPTGLAGGYNEQFF. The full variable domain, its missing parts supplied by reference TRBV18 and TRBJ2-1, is NAGVMQNPRHLVRRRGQEARLRCSPMKGHSHVYWYRQLPEEGLKFMVYLQKENIIDESGMPKERFSAEFPKEGPSILRIQQVVRGDSAAYFCASSPTGLAGGYNEQFFGPGTRLTVL.

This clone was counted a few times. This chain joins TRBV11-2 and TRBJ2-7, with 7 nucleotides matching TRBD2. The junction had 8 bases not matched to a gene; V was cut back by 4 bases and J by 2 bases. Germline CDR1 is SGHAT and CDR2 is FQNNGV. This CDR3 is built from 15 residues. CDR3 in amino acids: CASSSTRGGAYEQYF. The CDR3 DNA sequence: TGTGCCAGCAGCTCGACAAGGGGAGGGGCCTACGAGCAGTACTTC.

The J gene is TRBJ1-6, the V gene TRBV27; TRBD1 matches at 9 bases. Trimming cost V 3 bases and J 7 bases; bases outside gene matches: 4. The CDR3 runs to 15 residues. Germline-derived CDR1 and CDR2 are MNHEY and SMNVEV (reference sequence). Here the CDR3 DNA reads TGTGCCAGCAGTTTTGGGACAGGGAAGAATTCACCCCTCCACTTT. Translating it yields CASSFGTGKNSPLHF.

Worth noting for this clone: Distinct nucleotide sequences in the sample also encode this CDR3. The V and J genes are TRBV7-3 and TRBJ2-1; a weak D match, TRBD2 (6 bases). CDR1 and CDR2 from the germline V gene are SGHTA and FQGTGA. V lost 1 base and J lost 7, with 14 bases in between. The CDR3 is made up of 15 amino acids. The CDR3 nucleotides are TGTGCCAGCAGCTTAAATGGACTAATCGTAAATGAGCAGTTCTTC. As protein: CASSLNGLIVNEQFF.

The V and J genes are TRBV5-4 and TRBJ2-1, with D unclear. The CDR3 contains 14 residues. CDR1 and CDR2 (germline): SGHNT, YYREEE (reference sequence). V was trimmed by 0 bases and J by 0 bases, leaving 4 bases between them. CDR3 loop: CASSLDSSYNEQFF. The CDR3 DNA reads TGTGCCAGCAGCTTGGACAGCTCCTACAATGAGCAGTTCTTC.

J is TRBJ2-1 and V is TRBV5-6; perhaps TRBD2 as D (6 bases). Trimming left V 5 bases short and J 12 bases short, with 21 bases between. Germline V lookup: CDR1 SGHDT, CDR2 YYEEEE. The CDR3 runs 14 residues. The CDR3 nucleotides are TGTGCCAGCAGTCCGGTTCAGGAGGGCCCACGGCAGTTCTTC. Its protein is CASSPVQEGPRQFF.

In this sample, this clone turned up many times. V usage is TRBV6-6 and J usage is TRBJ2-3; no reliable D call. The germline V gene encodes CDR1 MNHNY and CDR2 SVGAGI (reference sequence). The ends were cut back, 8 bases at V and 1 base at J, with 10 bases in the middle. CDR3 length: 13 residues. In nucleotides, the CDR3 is TGTGCCAGCGAAGCGTTTCGCACAGATACGCAGTATTTT. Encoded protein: CASEAFRTDTQYF.

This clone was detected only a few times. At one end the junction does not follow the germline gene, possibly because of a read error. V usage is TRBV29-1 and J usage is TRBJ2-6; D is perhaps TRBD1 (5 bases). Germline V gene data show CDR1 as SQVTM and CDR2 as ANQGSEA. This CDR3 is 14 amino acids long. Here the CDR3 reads CSVQDSSGANVLTF. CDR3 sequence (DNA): TGCAGCGTTCAAGACAGTTCCGGGGCCAACGTCCTGACTTTC. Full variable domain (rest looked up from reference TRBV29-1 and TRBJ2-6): SAVISQKPSRDICQRGTSLTIQCQVDSQVTMMFWYRQQPGQSLTLIATANQGSEATYESGFVIDKFPISRPNLTFSTLTVSNMSPEDSSIYLCSVQDSSGANVLTFGAGSRLTVL.

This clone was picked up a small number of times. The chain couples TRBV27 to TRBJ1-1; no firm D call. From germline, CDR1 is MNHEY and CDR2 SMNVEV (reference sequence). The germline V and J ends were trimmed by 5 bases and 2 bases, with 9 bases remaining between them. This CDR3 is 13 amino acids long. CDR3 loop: CASSPFINTEAFF. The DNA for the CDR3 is TGTGCCAGCAGTCCGTTTATCAACACTGAAGCTTTCTTT.

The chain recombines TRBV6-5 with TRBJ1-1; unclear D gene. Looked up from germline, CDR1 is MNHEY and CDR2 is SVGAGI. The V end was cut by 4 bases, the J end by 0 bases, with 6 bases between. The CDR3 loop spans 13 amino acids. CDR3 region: CASSSNMNTEAFF. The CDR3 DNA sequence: TGTGCCAGCAGTTCTAATATGAACACTGAAGCTTTCTTT.